This T cell receptor beta chain was identified during a study of shared clonotypes between healthy human individuals. Regarding the study as a whole: A handful of donors shared about 4.8% of their naive CD4 clonotypes. On the whole, naive subsets had larger estimated richness than memory subsets had. Non-shared clonotypes had lower generation probabilities than those shared by all four donors.

V gave up 1 base and J gave up 3 bases, with 19 bases separating them. Germline lookup yields CDR1 SGHTA and CDR2 FQGNSA. This CDR3 contains 17 residues. This clone was recorded a few times. The antigen is undetermined. The repertoire was sequenced with immunoSEQ multiplex PCR; TCRdb's copy has only in-frame clones and lacks some. The table shows around 980,000 clones, with around three quarters occurring only once. The sequence derives from a man aged 18 to 30 in good health. Some clones in this sample may be carry-over from other donors' samples. The chain joins TRBV7-2 to TRBJ2-7; D is perhaps TRBD2 (5 bases). Sequenced sample: memory CD4+ T cells from PBMCs. The subset is: CD45RA-negative fraction. CDR3 in amino acids: CASSLGSRAGRNYEQYF. As DNA, the CDR3 is TGTGCCAGCAGCTTAGGGTCTCGGGCGGGTCGAAACTACGAGCAGTACTTC.